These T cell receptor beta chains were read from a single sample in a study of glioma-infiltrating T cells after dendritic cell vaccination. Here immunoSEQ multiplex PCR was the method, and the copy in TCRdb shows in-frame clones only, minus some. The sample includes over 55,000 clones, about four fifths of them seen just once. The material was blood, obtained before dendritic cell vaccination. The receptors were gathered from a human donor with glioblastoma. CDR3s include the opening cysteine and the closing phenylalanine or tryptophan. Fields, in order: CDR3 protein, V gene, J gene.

cdr3_aa: CASSLGVGQPQHF
v_call: TRBV7-6
j_call: TRBJ1-5

cdr3_aa: CASSGTGGTYGYTF
v_call: TRBV19
j_call: TRBJ1-2

cdr3_aa: CASSIDRGGGYTF
v_call: TRBV27
j_call: TRBJ1-2

cdr3_aa: CASSAGEFYYGYTF
v_call: TRBV6-6
j_call: TRBJ1-2

cdr3_aa: CASSLNQGGVTEAFF
v_call: TRBV2
j_call: TRBJ1-1

cdr3_aa: CASSGLADTQYF
v_call: TRBV7-9
j_call: TRBJ2-3

cdr3_aa: CASSPRTGLQAFF
v_call: TRBV5-1
j_call: TRBJ1-1

cdr3_aa: CASSQGDFPETQYF
v_call: TRBV7-2
j_call: TRBJ2-5

cdr3_aa: CASSGVGGSSFRANYGYTF
v_call: TRBV2
j_call: TRBJ1-2

cdr3_aa: CASSPRDFPGEQYF
v_call: TRBV14
j_call: TRBJ2-7

cdr3_aa: CATSDGESEKLFF
v_call: TRBV10-3
j_call: TRBJ1-4

cdr3_aa: CASSEGVPRDSLNQPQHF
v_call: TRBV2
j_call: TRBJ1-5

cdr3_aa: CASSTGDRGHEQYF
v_call: TRBV19
j_call: TRBJ2-7

cdr3_aa: CASSQNRGTGELFF
v_call: TRBV5-1
j_call: TRBJ2-2

cdr3_aa: CASSTDSTYEQYF
v_call: TRBV6-1
j_call: TRBJ2-7

cdr3_aa: CASSPTGEENYGYTF
v_call: TRBV18
j_call: TRBJ1-2

cdr3_aa: CASADSNQPQHF
v_call: TRBV6-1
j_call: TRBJ1-5

cdr3_aa: CASSSTGISTDTQYF
v_call: TRBV7-9
j_call: TRBJ2-3

cdr3_aa: CATSRTTGSGANVLTF
v_call: TRBV15
j_call: TRBJ2-6

cdr3_aa: CASSTDRNQPQHF
v_call: TRBV5-4
j_call: TRBJ1-5

cdr3_aa: CASSYEGQTSGKQYF
v_call: TRBV6-5
j_call: TRBJ2-7

cdr3_aa: CASRRAPENTGELFF
v_call: TRBV5-1
j_call: TRBJ2-2

cdr3_aa: CASRTAGAPPGQYF
v_call: TRBV7-2
j_call: TRBJ2-7

cdr3_aa: CASSTGGNQPQHF
v_call: TRBV6-6
j_call: TRBJ1-5

cdr3_aa: CASSEGRQGWQPQHF
v_call: TRBV6-1
j_call: TRBJ1-5

cdr3_aa: CASSQDRESGYTF
v_call: TRBV18
j_call: TRBJ1-2

cdr3_aa: CASSPGLPPFSNEQFF
v_call: TRBV9
j_call: TRBJ2-1

cdr3_aa: CASSLGGQYSNYGYTF
v_call: TRBV7-2
j_call: TRBJ1-2

cdr3_aa: CASSQDRTDNTEAFF
v_call: TRBV4-3
j_call: TRBJ1-1

cdr3_aa: CASSFAGGRNEQFF
v_call: TRBV25-1
j_call: TRBJ2-1

cdr3_aa: CASTSATGTGTHEQYF
v_call: TRBV5-6
j_call: TRBJ2-7

cdr3_aa: CASSLRGTGSNEQYF
v_call: TRBV7-3
j_call: TRBJ2-7

cdr3_aa: CAISDPPQREGYGYTF
v_call: TRBV10-3
j_call: TRBJ1-2

cdr3_aa: CASRAGQGAEYGYTF
v_call: TRBV2
j_call: TRBJ1-2

cdr3_aa: CASSKDRRVSYEQYF
v_call: TRBV18
j_call: TRBJ2-7

cdr3_aa: CASSLVAGDAYEQYF
v_call: TRBV7-2
j_call: TRBJ2-7

cdr3_aa: CAWSAPETHQETQYF
v_call: TRBV30
j_call: TRBJ2-5

cdr3_aa: CASSISRGSTGELFF
v_call: TRBV19
j_call: TRBJ2-2

cdr3_aa: CSVGGESWGGYTF
v_call: TRBV29-1
j_call: TRBJ1-2

cdr3_aa: CASSIEGYEQYF
v_call: TRBV6-6
j_call: TRBJ2-7

cdr3_aa: CASRVGTPSPLHF
v_call: TRBV2
j_call: TRBJ1-6